This T cell receptor (beta chain) was recorded in a study of graft-versus-host responses after intestinal transplantation. On the study more broadly: Each of the recipients got a multivisceral, liver-intestinal, or isolated intestinal transplant.

On this clone: The antigen is undetermined.

Notes on the study in general: Allografts carried high graft-versus-host to host-versus-graft clonal ratios in patients having graft-donor T cell macrochimerism.

Germline CDR1 is LNHDA and CDR2 is SQIVND (reference sequence). The V segment lost 8 bases and the J segment 0 bases; nucleotides outside the gene matches: 2. This CDR3 contains 13 residues. Sequencing was performed with immunoSEQ multiplex PCR; in TCRdb, only in-frame clones are kept and a portion is missing. The data contain about 20,000 clones, 86% of them seen just once; the ten biggest clones take up about half. The sequences come from bone marrow, collected about 130 days after transplant. V usage is TRBV19 and J usage is TRBJ1-1; 8 bases line up with TRBD1. The sequence was obtained from a human patient who received an intestinal transplant, so some T cells may come from the graft donor. CDR3 DNA: TGTGCCAGTGAACAGGGGGTGAACACTGAAGCTTTCTTT. It translates to CASEQGVNTEAFF.